The 13 T cell receptor beta chains below all came from one sample that was sequenced in a study of cytomegalovirus exposure and HLA in healthy donors. This table comes from immunoSEQ multiplex PCR, and its TCRdb copy is limited to in-frame clones, with some not included. Of some 330,000 clones listed, 75% to 90% were seen once; the top ten hold 0.65% to 0.85%. Sample: PBMCs. These receptors all stem from a woman aged 18-29 years in good health and CMV-seronegative.

The chain links TRBV2 to TRBJ2-3, with 9 bases lining up with TRBD1. The germline V gene has CDR1 SNHLY and CDR2 FYNNEI. The CDR3 sequence is 15 residues long. The V gene end was trimmed by 5 bases and the J gene end by 5 bases; junction bases not matched to a gene: 8. CDR3 amino acids: CASSSRDRAEDTQYF. Here the CDR3 DNA reads TGTGCCAGCAGTTCCCGGGACAGGGCGGAAGATACGCAGTATTTT.

The chain is built from TRBV7-2 and TRBJ2-1, with no clear D. This CDR3 is 13 amino acids long. Germline values: CDR1 SGHTA, CDR2 FQGNSA. Trimming pared 5 bases from V and 4 bases from J, leaving 9 bases between. Here the CDR3 reads CASSPHMYNEQFF. The CDR3 DNA follows: TGTGCCAGCAGCCCCCACATGTACAATGAGCAGTTCTTC.

This chain joins TRBV7-2 and TRBJ2-3; D gene unclear. This CDR3 comprises 13 residues. V was pared by 5 bases and J by 6 bases, with 12 bases between. The germline V gene has CDR1 SGHTA and CDR2 FQGNSA. This CDR3 is CASSPSVPDTQYF. The CDR3 DNA follows: TGTGCCAGCAGCCCCTCCGTTCCCGATACGCAGTATTTT.

The CDR3 bases are TGCGCCAGCAGCTTGGCCCTCGGGACAGGGTACACAGATACGCAGTATTTT. Protein sequence: CASSLALGTGYTDTQYF. This sequence joins TRBV5-1 and TRBJ2-3, with TRBD1 matching over 9 bases. There are 17 residues in the CDR3. Unmatched junction bases numbered 7, after V lost 0 bases and J lost 2 bases. CDR1 is SGHRS and CDR2 is YFSETQ in the germline V gene.

This chain links TRBV28 with TRBJ2-7; 10 nucleotides agree with TRBD2. The CDR3 has 15 amino acids. V shed 3 bases and J 3 bases; nucleotides not matched to a gene: 5. Germline CDR1 MDHEN, CDR2 SYDVKM. The chain's CDR3 is CASSLASGSSYEQYF. CDR3 bases: TGTGCCAGCAGTTTGGCTAGCGGGAGTAGCTACGAGCAGTACTTC.

CDR3 protein: CASSLTPTGNYGYTF. In nucleotides, the CDR3 is TGTGCCAGCAGTCTCACCCCGACAGGGAACTATGGCTACACCTTC. This chain joins TRBV27 and TRBJ1-2; 7 bases match TRBD1. CDR1 is MNHEY, CDR2 SMNVEV, per germline (reference sequence). The CDR3 is 15 residues long. V lost 5 bases to trimming and J lost 2 bases; unmatched junction nucleotides: 8.

There are a few counts of this clone. This rearrangement joins TRBV5-4 to TRBJ2-7; 7 bases align to TRBD2. This CDR3 comprises 14 residues. The V gene end was trimmed by 0 bases and the J gene end by 4 bases; junction bases not matched to a gene: 4. CDR1 is SGHNT and CDR2 is YYREEE in the germline V gene (reference sequence). CDR3 coding DNA: TGTGCCAGCAGCTTGGGCGGGAGTTGGTACGAGCAGTACTTC. Translation: CASSLGGSWYEQYF.

The chain couples TRBV29-1 to TRBJ2-3; tentative D call: TRBD2 (5 bases). The CDR3 runs to 12 residues. Germline loops: CDR1 SQVTM, CDR2 ANQGSEA. V was pared by 4 bases and J by 2 bases, with 7 bases between. CDR3 region: CSVGSATDTQYF. CDR3 nucleotide sequence: TGCAGCGTTGGTAGCGCCACAGATACGCAGTATTTT.

V is TRBV6-5 and J is TRBJ2-7; TRBD2 is a possible D gene (7 bases). The CDR3 is made up of 13 amino acids. Trimming stripped 10 bases from V and 5 bases from J, with 18 bases between. Germline lookup yields CDR1 MNHEY and CDR2 SVGAGI. This CDR3 is CATRGAVGNEQYF. CDR3 nucleotide sequence: TGTGCCACCCGGGGGGCAGTGGGGAACGAGCAGTACTTC.

This clone was seen a single time. This rearrangement joins TRBV13 to TRBJ2-3, with 11 nucleotides matching TRBD2. The CDR3 is 15 amino acids. Germline V lookup: CDR1 PRHDT, CDR2 FYEKMQ (reference sequence). V shed 5 bases and J 2 bases; nucleotides not matched to a gene: 3. The CDR3 nucleotides are TGTGCCAGCAGCGTGACTAGCGGGGCCACAGATACGCAGTATTTT. Translated: CASSVTSGATDTQYF.

V is TRBV2 and J is TRBJ1-5, with D possibly being TRBD1 (6 bases). Trimming shortened V by 7 bases and J by 4 bases, and 11 bases separated the two germline ends. The CDR3 is 13 amino acids. The germline gives CDR1 SNHLY, CDR2 FYNNEI. The CDR3 reads CASNNRENQPQHF. The CDR3 nucleotides are TGTGCCAGCAACAACAGGGAAAATCAGCCCCAGCATTTT.

This rearrangement joins TRBV7-9 to TRBJ2-6, with TRBD2 matching over 7 bases. Germline lookup yields CDR1 SEHNR and CDR2 FQNEAQ (reference sequence). This CDR3 has 16 amino acids. The CDR3 nucleotides read TGTGCTACACCCCCCCCGGGGGGCTCTGGGGCCAACGTCCTGACTTTC. Its translation: CATPPPGGSGANVLTF. Supplemented by reference TRBV7-9 and TRBJ2-6, the full variable domain reads DTGVSQNPRHKITKRGQNVTFRCDPISEHNRLYWYRQTLGQGPEFLTYFQNEAQLEKSRLLSDRFSAERPKGSFSTLEIQRTEQGDSAMYLCATPPPGGSGANVLTFGAGSRLTVL.

The chain recombines TRBV9 with TRBJ2-1; 9 bases line up with TRBD2. V lost 4 bases and J lost 7; bases outside the gene matches: 9. The CDR3 covers 15 residues. Germline CDR1 and CDR2: SGDLS and YYNGEE. DNA of the CDR3: TGTGCCAGCAGCCCCTTAACGACTAGCGGTAATGAGCAGTTCTTC. Protein: CASSPLTTSGNEQFF.